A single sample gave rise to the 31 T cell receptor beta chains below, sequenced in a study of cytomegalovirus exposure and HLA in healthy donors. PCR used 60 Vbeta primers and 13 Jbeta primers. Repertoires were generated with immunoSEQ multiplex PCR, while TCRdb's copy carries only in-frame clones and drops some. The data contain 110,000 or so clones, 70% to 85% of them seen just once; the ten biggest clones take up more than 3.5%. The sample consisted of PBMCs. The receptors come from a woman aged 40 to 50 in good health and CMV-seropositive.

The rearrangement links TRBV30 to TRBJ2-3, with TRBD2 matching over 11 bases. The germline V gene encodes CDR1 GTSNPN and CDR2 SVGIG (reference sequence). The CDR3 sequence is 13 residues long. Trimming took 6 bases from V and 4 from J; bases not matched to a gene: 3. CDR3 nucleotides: TGTGCCTGTCCACTAGCGGGGGCAGATACGCAGTATTTT. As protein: CACPLAGADTQYF. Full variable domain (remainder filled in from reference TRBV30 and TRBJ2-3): SQTIHQWPATLVQPVGSPLSLECTVEGTSNPNLYWYRQAAGRGLQLLFYSVGIGQISSEVPQNLSASRPQDRQFILSSKKLLLSDSGFYLCACPLAGADTQYFGPGTRLTVL.

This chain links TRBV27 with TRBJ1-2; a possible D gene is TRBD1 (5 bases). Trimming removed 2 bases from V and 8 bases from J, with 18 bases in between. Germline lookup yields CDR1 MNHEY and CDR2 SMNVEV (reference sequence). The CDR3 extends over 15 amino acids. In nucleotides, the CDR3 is TGTGCCAGCAGTTTAACTTCCCAGGGTGCGTGGGGCTACACCTTC. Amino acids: CASSLTSQGAWGYTF.

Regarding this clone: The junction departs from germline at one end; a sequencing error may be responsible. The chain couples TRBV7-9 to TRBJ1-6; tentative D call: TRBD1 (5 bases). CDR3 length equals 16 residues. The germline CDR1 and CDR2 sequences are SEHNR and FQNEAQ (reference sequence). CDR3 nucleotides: TGTTCCAGCAGCTCGGTGACGGGGGCCTATAATTCACCCCTCCACTTT. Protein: CSSSSVTGAYNSPLHF.

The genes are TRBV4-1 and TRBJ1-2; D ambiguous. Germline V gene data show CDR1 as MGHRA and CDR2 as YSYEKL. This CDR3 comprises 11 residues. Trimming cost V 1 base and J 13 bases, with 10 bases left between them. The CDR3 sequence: CASSQGGPSTF. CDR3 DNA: TGCGCCAGCAGCCAAGGAGGGCCCAGCACCTTC.

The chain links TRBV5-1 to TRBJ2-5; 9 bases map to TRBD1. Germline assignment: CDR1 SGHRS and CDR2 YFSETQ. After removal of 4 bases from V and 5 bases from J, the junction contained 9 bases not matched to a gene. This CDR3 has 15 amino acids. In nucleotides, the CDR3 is TGCGCCAGCAGCACTCGACGGGACAGGGATGAGACCCAGTACTTC. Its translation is CASSTRRDRDETQYF. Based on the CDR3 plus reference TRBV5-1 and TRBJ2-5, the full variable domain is KAGVTQTPRYLIKTRGQQVTLSCSPISGHRSVSWYQQTPGQGLQFLFEYFSETQRNKGNFPGRFSGRQFSNSRSEMNVSTLELGDSALYLCASSTRRDRDETQYFGPGTRLLVL.

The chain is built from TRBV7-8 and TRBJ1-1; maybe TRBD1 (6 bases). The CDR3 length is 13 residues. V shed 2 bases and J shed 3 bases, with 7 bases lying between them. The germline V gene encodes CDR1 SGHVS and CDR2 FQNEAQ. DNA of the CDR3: TGTGCCAGCAGCTTACAGGGGTACACTGAAGCTTTCTTT. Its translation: CASSLQGYTEAFF.

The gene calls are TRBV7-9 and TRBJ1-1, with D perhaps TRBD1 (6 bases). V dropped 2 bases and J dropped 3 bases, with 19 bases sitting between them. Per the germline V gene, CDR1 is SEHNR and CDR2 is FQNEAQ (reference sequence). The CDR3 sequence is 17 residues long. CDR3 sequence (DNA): TGTGCCAGCAGCTTAACCCCAGGGGTAAAAATGGACACTGAAGCTTTCTTT. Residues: CASSLTPGVKMDTEAFF.

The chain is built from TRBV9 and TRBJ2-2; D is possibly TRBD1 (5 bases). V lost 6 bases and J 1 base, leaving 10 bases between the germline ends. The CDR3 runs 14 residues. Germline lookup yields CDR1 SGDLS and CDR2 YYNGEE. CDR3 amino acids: CASNIQGNTGELFF. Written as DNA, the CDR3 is TGTGCCAGCAATATCCAGGGGAACACCGGGGAGCTGTTTTTT.

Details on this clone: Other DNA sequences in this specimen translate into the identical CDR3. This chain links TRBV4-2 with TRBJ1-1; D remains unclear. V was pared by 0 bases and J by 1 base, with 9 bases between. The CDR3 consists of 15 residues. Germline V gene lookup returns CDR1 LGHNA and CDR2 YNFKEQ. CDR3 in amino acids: CASSQEPGKNTEAFF. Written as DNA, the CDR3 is TGTGCCAGCAGCCAAGAACCGGGTAAGAACACTGAAGCTTTCTTT.

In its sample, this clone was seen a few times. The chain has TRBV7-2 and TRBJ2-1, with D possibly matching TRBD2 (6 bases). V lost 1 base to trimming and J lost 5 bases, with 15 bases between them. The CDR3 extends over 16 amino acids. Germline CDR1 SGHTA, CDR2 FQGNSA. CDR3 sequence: CASSLESTRSNNEQFF. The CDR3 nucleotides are TGTGCCAGCAGCTTAGAGTCGACTAGATCTAACAATGAGCAGTTCTTC.

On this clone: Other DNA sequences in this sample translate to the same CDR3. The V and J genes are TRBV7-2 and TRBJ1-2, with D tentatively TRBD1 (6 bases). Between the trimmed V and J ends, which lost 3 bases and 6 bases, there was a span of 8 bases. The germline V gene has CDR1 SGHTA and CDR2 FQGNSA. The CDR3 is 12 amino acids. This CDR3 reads CASSLTGDGYTF. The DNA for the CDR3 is TGTGCCAGCAGCTTGACAGGAGATGGCTACACCTTC. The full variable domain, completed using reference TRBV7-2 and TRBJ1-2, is GAGVSQSPSNKVTEKGKDVELRCDPISGHTALYWYRQSLGQGLEFLIYFQGNSAPDKSGLPSDRFSAERTGGSVSTLTIQRTQQEDSAVYLCASSLTGDGYTFGSGTRLTVV.

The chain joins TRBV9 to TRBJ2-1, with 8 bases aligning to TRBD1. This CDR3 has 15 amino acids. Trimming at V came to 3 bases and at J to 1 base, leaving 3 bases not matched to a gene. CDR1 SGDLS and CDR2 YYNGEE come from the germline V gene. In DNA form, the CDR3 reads TGTGCCAGCAGCGACGGACAGGGTTCCTACAATGAGCAGTTCTTC. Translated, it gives CASSDGQGSYNEQFF.

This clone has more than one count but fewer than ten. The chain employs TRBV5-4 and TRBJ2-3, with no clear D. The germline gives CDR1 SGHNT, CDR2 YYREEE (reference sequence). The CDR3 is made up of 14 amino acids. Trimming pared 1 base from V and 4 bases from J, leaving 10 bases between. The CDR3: CASSLSQFSDTQYF. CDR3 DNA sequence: TGTGCCAGCAGCTTGTCTCAGTTTTCAGATACGCAGTATTTT.

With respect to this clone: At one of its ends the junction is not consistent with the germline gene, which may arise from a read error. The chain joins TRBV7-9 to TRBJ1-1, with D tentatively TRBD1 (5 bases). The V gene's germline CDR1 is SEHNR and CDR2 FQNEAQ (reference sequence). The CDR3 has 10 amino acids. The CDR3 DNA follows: TGTGCCAGCAGCTTAAACGGCAGGGCTTTT. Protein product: CASSLNGRAF.

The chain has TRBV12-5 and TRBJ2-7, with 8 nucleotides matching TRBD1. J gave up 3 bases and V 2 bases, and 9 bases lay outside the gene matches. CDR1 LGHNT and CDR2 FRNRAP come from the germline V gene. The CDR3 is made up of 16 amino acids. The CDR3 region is CASGLPDRGTIYEQYF. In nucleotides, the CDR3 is TGTGCTAGTGGTTTGCCTGACAGGGGAACGATCTACGAGCAGTACTTC.

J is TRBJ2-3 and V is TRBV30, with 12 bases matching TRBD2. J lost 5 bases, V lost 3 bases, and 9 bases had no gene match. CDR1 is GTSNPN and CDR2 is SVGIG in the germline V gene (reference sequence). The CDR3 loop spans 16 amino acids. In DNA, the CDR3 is TGTGCCTGGAGCAGGCTAGCGGGAGGGCCTCGAGATACGCAGTATTTT. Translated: CAWSRLAGGPRDTQYF. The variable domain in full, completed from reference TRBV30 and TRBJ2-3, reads SQTIHQWPATLVQPVGSPLSLECTVEGTSNPNLYWYRQAAGRGLQLLFYSVGIGQISSEVPQNLSASRPQDRQFILSSKKLLLSDSGFYLCAWSRLAGGPRDTQYFGPGTRLTVL.

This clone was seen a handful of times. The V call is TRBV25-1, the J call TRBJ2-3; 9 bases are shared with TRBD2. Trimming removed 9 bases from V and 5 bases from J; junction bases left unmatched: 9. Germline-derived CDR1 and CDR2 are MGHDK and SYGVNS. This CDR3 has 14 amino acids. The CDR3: CARRLAESLDTQYF. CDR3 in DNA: TGTGCCAGGCGACTAGCGGAAAGCTTAGATACGCAGTATTTT.

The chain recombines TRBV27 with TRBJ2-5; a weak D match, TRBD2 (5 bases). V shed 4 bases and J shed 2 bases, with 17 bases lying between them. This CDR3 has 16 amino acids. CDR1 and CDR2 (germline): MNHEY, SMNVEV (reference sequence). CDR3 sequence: CASSSAFRGIQETQYF. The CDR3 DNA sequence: TGTGCCAGCAGTTCAGCATTTCGGGGAATTCAAGAGACCCAGTACTTC.

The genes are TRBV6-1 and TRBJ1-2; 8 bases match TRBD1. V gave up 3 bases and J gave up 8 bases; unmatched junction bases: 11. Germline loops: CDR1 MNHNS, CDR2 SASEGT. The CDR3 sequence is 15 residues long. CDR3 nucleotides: TGTGCCAGCAGTGATTTCAGGGGGCTGACTCGGGGCTACACCTTC. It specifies CASSDFRGLTRGYTF.

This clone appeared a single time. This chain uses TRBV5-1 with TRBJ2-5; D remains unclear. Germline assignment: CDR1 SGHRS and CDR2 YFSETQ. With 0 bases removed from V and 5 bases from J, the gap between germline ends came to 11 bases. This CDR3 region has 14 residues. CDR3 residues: CASSLVVAVETQYF. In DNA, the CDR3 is TGCGCCAGCAGCTTGGTAGTAGCAGTGGAGACCCAGTACTTC.

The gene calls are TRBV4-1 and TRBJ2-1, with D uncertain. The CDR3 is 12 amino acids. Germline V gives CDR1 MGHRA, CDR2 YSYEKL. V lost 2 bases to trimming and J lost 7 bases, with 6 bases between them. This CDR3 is CASSQSNNEQFF. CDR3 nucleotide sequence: TGCGCCAGCAGCCAATCCAATAATGAGCAGTTCTTC.

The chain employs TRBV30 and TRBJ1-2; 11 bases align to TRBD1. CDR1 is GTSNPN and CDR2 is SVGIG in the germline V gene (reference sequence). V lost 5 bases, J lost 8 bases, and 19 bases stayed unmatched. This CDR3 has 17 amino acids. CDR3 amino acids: CAWYEKGQGDHYGGYTF. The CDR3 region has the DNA TGTGCCTGGTACGAGAAGGGACAGGGGGACCACTATGGCGGCTACACCTTC.

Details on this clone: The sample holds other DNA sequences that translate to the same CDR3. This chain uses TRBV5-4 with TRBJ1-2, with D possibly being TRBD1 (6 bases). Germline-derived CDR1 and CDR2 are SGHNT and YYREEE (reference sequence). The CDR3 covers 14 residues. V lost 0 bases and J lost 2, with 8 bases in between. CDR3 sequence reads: CASSLDRANYGYTF. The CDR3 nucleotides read TGTGCCAGCAGCTTGGACAGGGCGAACTATGGCTACACCTTC.

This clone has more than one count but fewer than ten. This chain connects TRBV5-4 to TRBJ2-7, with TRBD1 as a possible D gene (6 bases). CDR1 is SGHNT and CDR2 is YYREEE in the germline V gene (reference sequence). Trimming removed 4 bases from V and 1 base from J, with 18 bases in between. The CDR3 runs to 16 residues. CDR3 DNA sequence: TGTGCCAGCAGCCCCCTGGGCAGGGGAAAATCCTACGAGCAGTACTTC. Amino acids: CASSPLGRGKSYEQYF.

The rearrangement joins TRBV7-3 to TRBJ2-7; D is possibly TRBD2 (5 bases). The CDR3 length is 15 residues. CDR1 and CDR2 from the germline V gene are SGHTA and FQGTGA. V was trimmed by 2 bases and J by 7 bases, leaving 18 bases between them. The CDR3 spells CASSLDSEMGREQYF. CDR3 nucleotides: TGTGCCAGCAGCTTAGACTCGGAAATGGGGAGAGAGCAGTACTTC.

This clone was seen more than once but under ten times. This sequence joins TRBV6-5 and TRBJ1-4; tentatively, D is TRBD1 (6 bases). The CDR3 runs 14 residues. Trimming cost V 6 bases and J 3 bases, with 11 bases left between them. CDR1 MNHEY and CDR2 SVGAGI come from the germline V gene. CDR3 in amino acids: CASSQGPANEKLFF. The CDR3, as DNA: TGTGCCAGCAGCCAGGGGCCGGCTAATGAAAAACTGTTTTTT.

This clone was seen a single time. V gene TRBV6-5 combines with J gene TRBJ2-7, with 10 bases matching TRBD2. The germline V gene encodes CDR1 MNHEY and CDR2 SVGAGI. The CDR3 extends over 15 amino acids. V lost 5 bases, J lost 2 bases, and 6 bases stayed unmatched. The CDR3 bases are TGTGCCAGCAGTGCGGGACTAGCGAGAACCTACGAGCAGTACTTC. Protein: CASSAGLARTYEQYF.

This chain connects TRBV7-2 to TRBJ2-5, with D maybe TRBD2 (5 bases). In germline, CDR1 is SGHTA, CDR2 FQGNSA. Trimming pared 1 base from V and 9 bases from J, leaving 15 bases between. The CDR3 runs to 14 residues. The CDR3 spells CASSLGRPTGAQYF. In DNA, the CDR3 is TGTGCCAGCAGCTTAGGCCGGCCCACCGGGGCCCAGTACTTC.

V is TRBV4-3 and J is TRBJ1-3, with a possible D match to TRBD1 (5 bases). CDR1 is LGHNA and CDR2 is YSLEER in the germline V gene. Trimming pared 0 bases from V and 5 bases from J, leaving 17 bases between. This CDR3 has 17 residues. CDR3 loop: CASSQDPGLGQRNTIYF. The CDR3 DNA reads TGCGCCAGCAGCCAAGACCCGGGACTCGGGCAGAGAAACACCATATATTTT.

CDR3 sequence reads: CATSRAGGNQPQHF. CDR3 nucleotides: TGTGCCACCTCCCGTGCGGGGGGGAATCAGCCCCAGCATTTT. V usage is TRBV15 and J usage is TRBJ1-5; the D gene is possibly TRBD1 (5 bases). The CDR3 consists of 14 residues. The ends were cut back, 8 bases at V and 4 bases at J, with 15 bases in the middle. The germline V gene has CDR1 LNHNV and CDR2 YYDKDF (reference sequence).

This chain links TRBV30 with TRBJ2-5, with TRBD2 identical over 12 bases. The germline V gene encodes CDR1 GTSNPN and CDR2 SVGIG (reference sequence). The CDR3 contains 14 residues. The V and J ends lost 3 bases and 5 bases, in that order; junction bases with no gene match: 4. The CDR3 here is CAWRLAGGGETQYF. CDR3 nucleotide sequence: TGTGCCTGGAGGCTAGCGGGGGGGGGTGAGACCCAGTACTTC.